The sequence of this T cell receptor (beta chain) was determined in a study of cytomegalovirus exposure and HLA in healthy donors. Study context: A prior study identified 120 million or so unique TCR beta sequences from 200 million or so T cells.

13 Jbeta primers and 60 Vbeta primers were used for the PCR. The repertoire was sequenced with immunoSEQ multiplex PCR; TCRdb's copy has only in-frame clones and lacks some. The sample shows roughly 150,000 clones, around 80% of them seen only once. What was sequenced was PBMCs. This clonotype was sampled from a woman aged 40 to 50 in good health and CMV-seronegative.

The CDR3 loop reads CASSLLAGLSSGANVLTF. CDR3 DNA sequence: TGTGCCAGCAGCTTATTGGCTGGCTTGTCCTCTGGGGCCAACGTCCTGACTTTC. J is TRBJ2-6 and V is TRBV11-3; D ambiguous. V lost 2 bases and J 0 bases, leaving 14 bases between the germline ends. The CDR3 loop spans 18 amino acids. Germline CDR1 SGHNT, CDR2 YENEEA.